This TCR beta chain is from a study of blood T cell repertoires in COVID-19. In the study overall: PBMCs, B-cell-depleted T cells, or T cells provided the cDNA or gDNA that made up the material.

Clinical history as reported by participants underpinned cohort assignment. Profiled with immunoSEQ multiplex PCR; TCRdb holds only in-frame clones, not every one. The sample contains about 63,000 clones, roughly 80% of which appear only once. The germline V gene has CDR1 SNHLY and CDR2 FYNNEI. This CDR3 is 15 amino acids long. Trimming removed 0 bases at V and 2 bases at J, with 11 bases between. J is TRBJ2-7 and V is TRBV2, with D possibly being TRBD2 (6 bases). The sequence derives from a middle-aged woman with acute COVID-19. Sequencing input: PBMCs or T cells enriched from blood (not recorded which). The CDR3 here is CASSEAGDFAYEQYF. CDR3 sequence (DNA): TGTGCCAGCAGTGAAGCTGGGGACTTCGCCTACGAGCAGTACTTC.